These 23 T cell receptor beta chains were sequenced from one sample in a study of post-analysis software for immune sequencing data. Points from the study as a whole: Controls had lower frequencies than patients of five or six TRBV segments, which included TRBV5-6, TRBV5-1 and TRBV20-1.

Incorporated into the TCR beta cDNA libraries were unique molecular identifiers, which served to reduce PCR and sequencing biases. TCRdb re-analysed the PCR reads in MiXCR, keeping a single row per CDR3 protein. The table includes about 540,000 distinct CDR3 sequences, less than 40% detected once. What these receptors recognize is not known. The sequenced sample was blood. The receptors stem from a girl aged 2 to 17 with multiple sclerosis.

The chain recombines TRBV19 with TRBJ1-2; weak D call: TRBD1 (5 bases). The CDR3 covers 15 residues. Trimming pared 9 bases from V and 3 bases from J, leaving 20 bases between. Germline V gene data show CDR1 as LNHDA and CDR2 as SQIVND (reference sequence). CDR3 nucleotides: TGTGCCAGCACCGGGACCTTCGCGGGCGACTATGGCTACACCTTC. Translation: CASTGTFAGDYGYTF.

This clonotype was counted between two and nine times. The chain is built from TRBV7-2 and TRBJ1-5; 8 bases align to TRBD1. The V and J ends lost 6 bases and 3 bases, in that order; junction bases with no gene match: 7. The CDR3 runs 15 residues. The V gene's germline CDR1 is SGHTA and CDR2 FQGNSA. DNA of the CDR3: TGTGCCAGCAGACTTCGACAGGGGCTCAATCAGCCCCAGCATTTT. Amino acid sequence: CASRLRQGLNQPQHF.

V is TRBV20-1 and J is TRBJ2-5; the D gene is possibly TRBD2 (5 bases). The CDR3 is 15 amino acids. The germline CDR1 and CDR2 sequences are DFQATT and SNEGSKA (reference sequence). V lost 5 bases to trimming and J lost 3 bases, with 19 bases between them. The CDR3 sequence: CSALPNGVTKETQYF. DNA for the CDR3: TGCAGTGCTCTACCTAACGGGGTGACGAAAGAGACCCAGTACTTC.

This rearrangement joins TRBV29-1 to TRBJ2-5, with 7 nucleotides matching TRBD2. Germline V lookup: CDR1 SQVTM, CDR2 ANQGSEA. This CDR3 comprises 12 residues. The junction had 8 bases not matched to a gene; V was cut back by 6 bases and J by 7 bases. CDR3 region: CSVNGGVGTQYF. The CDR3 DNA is TGCAGCGTCAATGGGGGGGTAGGGACCCAGTACTTC.

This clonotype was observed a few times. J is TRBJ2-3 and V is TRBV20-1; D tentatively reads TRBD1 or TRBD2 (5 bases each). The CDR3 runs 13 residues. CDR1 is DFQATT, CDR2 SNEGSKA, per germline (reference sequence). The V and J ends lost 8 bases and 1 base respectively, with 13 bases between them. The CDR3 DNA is TGCAGTCTCGGGGCAGGGCGCACAGATACGCAGTATTTT. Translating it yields CSLGAGRTDTQYF.

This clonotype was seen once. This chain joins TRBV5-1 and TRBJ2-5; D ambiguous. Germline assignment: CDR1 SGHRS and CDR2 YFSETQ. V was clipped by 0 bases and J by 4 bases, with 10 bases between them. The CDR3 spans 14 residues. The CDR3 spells CASSLVVERETQYF. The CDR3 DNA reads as TGCGCCAGCAGCTTGGTTGTGGAGCGAGAGACCCAGTACTTC.

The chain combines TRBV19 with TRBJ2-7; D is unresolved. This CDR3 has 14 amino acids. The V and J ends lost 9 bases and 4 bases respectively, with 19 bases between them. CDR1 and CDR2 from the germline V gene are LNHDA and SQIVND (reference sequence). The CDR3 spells CARLQRAYSYEQYF. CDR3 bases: TGTGCCAGACTTCAACGGGCCTACTCTTACGAGCAGTACTTC.

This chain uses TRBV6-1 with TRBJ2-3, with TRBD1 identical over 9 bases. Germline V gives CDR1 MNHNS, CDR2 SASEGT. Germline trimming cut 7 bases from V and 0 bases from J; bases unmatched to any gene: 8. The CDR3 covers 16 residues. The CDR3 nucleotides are TGTGCCAGCATACTTACAGGGGGCGCAAGCACAGATACGCAGTATTTT. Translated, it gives CASILTGGASTDTQYF.

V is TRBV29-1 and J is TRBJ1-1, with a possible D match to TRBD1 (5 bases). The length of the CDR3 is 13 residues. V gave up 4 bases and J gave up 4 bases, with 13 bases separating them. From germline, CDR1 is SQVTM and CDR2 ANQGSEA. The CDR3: CSVGGGEITEAFF. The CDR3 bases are TGCAGCGTTGGGGGGGGAGAGATCACTGAAGCTTTCTTT.

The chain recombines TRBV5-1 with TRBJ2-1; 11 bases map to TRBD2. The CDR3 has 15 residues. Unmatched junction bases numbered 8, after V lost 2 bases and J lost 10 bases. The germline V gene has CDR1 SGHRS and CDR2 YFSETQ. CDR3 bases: TGCGCCAGCAGCTTATCGACTAGCGGGGAGGGAGAGCAGTTCTTC. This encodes CASSLSTSGEGEQFF.

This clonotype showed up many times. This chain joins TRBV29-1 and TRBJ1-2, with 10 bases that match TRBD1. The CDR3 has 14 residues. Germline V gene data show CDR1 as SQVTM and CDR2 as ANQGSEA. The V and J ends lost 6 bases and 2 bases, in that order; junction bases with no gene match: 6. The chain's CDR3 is CSVFDRGQNYGYTF. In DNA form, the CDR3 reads TGCAGCGTATTCGACAGGGGGCAGAACTATGGCTACACCTTC.

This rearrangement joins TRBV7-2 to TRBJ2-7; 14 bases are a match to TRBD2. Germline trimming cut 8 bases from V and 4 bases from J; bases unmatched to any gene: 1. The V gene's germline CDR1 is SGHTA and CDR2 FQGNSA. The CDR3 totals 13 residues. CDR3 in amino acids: CASGTSGGYEQYF. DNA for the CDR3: TGTGCCAGCGGGACTAGCGGGGGTTACGAGCAGTACTTC. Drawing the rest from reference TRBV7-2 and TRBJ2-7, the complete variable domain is GAGVSQSPSNKVTEKGKDVELRCDPISGHTALYWYRQSLGQGLEFLIYFQGNSAPDKSGLPSDRFSAERTGGSVSTLTIQRTQQEDSAVYLCASGTSGGYEQYFGPGTRLTVT.

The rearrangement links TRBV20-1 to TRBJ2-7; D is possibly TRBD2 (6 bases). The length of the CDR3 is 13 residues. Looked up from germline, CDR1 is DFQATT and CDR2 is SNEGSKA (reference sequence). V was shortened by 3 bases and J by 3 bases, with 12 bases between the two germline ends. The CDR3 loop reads CSASSASVYEQYF. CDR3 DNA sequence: TGCAGTGCTAGTTCCGCTAGCGTCTACGAGCAGTACTTC.

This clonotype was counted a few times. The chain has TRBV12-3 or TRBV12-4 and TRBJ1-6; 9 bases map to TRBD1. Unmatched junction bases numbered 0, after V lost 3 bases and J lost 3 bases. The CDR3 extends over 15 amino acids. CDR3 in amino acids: CASSLTGGYNSPLHF. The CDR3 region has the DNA TGTGCCAGCAGTTTGACAGGGGGCTATAATTCACCCCTCCACTTT.

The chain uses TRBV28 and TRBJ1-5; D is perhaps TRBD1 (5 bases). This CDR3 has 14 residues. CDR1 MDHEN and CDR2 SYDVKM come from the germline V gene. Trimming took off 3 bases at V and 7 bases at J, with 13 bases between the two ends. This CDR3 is CASSFYGAGQPQHF. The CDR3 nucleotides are TGTGCCAGCAGTTTTTACGGGGCTGGGCAGCCCCAGCATTTT.

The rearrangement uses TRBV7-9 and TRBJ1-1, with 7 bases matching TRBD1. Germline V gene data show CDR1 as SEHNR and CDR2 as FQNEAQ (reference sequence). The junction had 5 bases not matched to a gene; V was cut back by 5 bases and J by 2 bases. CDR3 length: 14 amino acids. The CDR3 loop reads CASSTRDSNTEAFF. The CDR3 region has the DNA TGTGCCAGCAGCACACGGGACAGCAACACTGAAGCTTTCTTT.

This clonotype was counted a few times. The CDR3 here is CASSLSPRGQGDGYTF. Written as DNA, the CDR3 is TGTGCCAGCAGCCTTTCCCCGAGGGGACAGGGTGATGGCTACACCTTC. The V gene is TRBV9, the J gene TRBJ1-2, with 9 bases matching TRBD1. V was clipped by 4 bases and J by 6 bases; unmatched bases: 13. CDR3 length equals 16 residues. Germline values: CDR1 SGDLS, CDR2 YYNGEE.

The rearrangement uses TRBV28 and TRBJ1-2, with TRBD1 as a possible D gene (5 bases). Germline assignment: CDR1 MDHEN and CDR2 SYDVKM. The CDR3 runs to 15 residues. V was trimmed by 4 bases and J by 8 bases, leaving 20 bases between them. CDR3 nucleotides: TGTGCCAGCAGTTCCGATACCCTGGCGGGGCTCGGCTACACCTTC. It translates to CASSSDTLAGLGYTF.

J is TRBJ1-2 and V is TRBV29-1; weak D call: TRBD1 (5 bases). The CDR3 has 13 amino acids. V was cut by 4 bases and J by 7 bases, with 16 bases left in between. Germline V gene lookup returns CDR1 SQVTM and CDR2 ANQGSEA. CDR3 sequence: CSVAGGWDSGYTF. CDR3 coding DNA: TGCAGCGTTGCCGGGGGGTGGGATAGTGGCTACACCTTC.

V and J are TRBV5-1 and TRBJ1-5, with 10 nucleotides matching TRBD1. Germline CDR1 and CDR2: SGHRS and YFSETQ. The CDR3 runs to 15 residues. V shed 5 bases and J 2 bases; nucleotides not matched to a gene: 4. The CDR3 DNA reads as TGCGCCAGCAGAGCCGGGACAGGGGGCAATCAGCCCCAGCATTTT. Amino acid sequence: CASRAGTGGNQPQHF.

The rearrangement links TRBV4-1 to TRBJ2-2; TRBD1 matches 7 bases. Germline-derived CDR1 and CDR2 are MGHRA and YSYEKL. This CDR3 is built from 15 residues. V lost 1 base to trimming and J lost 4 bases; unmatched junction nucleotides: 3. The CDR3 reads CASSQGPGGTGELFF. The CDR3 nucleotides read TGCGCCAGCAGCCAAGGCCCAGGGGGCACCGGGGAGCTGTTTTTT.

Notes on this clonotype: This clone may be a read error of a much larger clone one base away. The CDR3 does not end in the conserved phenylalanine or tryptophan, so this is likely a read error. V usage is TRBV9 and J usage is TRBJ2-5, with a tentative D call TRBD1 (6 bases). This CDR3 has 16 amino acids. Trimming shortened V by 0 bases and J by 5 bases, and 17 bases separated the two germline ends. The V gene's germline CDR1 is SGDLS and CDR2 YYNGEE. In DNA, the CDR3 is TGTGCCAGCAGCGTAGCTCTGCAGGGGAGCGAGGAGACCCAGTACTCC. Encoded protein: CASSVALQGSEETQYS.

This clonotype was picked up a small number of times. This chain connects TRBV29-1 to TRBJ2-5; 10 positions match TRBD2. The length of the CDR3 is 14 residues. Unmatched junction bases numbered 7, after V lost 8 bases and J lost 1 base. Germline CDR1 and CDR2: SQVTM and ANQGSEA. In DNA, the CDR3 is TGCAGCACCGATAGCGGGGGGTCCCAAGAGACCCAGTACTTC. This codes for CSTDSGGSQETQYF.